These T cell receptor beta chains were read from a single sample in a study of HIV-infected patients and healthy controls. One entry per CDR3 protein results from TCRdb running MiXCR on the 5' RACE reads. This sample has approximately 15,000 distinct CDR3 sequences, with about 5% found just once. The sequenced sample was blood. All receptors come from an adult in good health. Each CDR3 is given with its conserved first and last residue. The D gene is left open where the match is weak. Some rows mark clone size as missing; the rest say once, few, many or name a class of expanded clone.

D gene: NA; V gene: TRBV29-1; clone size: many; J gene: TRBJ2-1; CDR3 DNA: TGCAGCGTCCAGTACAATGAGCAGTTCTTC; CDR3 protein: CSVQYNEQFF
D gene: NA; V gene: TRBV4-3; clone size: many; J gene: TRBJ1-1; CDR3 DNA: TGCGCCAGCAGCCAAGATGAGGGGACCTTGAACACTGAAGCTTTCTTT; CDR3 protein: CASSQDEGTLNTEAFF
D gene: NA; V gene: TRBV12-3/TRBV12-4; clone size: NA; J gene: TRBJ1-1; CDR3 DNA: TGTGCCAGCAGCGTTAGGTACACTGAAGCTTTCTTT; CDR3 protein: CASSVRYTEAFF
D gene: NA; V gene: TRBV28; clone size: many; J gene: TRBJ2-6; CDR3 DNA: TGTGCCAGCAGTTCCATTCCGATCTCTGGGGCCAACGTCCTGACTTTC; CDR3 protein: CASSSIPISGANVLTF
D gene: NA; V gene: TRBV6-5; clone size: medium-sized; J gene: TRBJ2-3; CDR3 DNA: TGTGCCAGCAGTTACACATCTCGACAGAGCACAGATACGCAGTATTTT; CDR3 protein: CASSYTSRQSTDTQYF
D gene: NA; V gene: TRBV20-1; clone size: many; J gene: TRBJ2-1; CDR3 DNA: TGCAGTGCTAGGGGAGGGGGGGCTTACAATGAGCAGTTCTTC; CDR3 protein: CSARGGGAYNEQFF
D gene: NA; V gene: TRBV4-1; clone size: NA; J gene: TRBJ2-1; CDR3 DNA: TGCGCCAGCAGCCAAGCCATTGGCAACTACAATGAGCGGTTCTTC; CDR3 protein: CASSQAIGNYNERFF
D gene: NA; V gene: TRBV4-3; clone size: many; J gene: TRBJ1-2; CDR3 DNA: TGCGCCAGCAGCCAGGGCCGGGACAATGGCTACACCTTC; CDR3 protein: CASSQGRDNGYTF
D gene: NA; V gene: TRBV27; clone size: medium-sized; J gene: TRBJ1-2; CDR3 DNA: TGTGCCAGCCCTAATACAGGGAACTATGGCTACACCTTC; CDR3 protein: CASPNTGNYGYTF
D gene: TRBD2; V gene: TRBV10-3; clone size: many; J gene: TRBJ2-1; CDR3 DNA: TGTGCCATCAGTGACAGGACTAGACAGTTCTTC; CDR3 protein: CAISDRTRQFF
D gene: NA; V gene: TRBV6-6; clone size: many; J gene: TRBJ2-6; CDR3 DNA: TGTGCCAGCAGTGCACTGGGCGGGCCCCGACTGGTCTCTGGGGCCAACGTCCTGACTTTC; CDR3 protein: CASSALGGPRLVSGANVLTF
D gene: NA; V gene: TRBV3-1; clone size: few; J gene: TRBJ2-1; CDR3 DNA: TGTGCCAGCAGCCAATATGGGGGGTTGGGGGGAAATGAGCAGTTCTTC; CDR3 protein: CASSQYGGLGGNEQFF
D gene: TRBD2; V gene: TRBV5-4; clone size: many; J gene: TRBJ2-3; CDR3 DNA: TGTGCCAGCAGCGGGACCGCTAGCGGGGGAACAGATACGCAGTATTTT; CDR3 protein: CASSGTASGGTDTQYF
D gene: NA; V gene: TRBV15; clone size: many; J gene: TRBJ1-5; CDR3 DNA: TGTGCCACCAGCAGGAGGGGGAAACAGCCCCAGCATTTT; CDR3 protein: CATSRRGKQPQHF
D gene: NA; V gene: TRBV19; clone size: NA; J gene: TRBJ1-2; CDR3 DNA: TGTGCCAGTATGACCGGCGGGGGGCTGTCGCGTGGCTACACCTTC; CDR3 protein: CASMTGGGLSRGYTF
D gene: NA; V gene: TRBV19; clone size: many; J gene: TRBJ1-1; CDR3 DNA: TGTGCCAGTAGTCAGGGGTCGCATTTAACGAACACTGAAGCTTTCTTT; CDR3 protein: CASSQGSHLTNTEAFF
D gene: NA; V gene: TRBV20-1; clone size: many; J gene: TRBJ1-1; CDR3 DNA: TGCAGTGCTCGCGGGACACCCAACACTGAAGCTTTCTTT; CDR3 protein: CSARGTPNTEAFF
D gene: NA; V gene: TRBV18; clone size: few; J gene: TRBJ2-1; CDR3 DNA: TGTGCCAGCTCACCAACGTCTGACAATGAGCAGTTCTTC; CDR3 protein: CASSPTSDNEQFF
D gene: NA; V gene: TRBV11-3; clone size: medium-sized; J gene: TRBJ1-1; CDR3 DNA: TGTGCCAGCAGCTTAGGAGCGAACACTGAAGCTTTCTTT; CDR3 protein: CASSLGANTEAFF
D gene: TRBD1; V gene: TRBV5-5; clone size: many; J gene: TRBJ1-1; CDR3 DNA: TGTGCCAGCAGCTTAGACAGGGGGTTTGAAGCTTTCTTT; CDR3 protein: CASSLDRGFEAFF
D gene: TRBD2; V gene: TRBV19; clone size: many; J gene: TRBJ2-3; CDR3 DNA: TGTGCCAGTAGTTATAGCGGGGGGGGGGCAGATACGCAGTATTTT; CDR3 protein: CASSYSGGGADTQYF
D gene: TRBD1; V gene: TRBV19; clone size: many; J gene: TRBJ1-5; CDR3 DNA: TGTGCCAGTAGTACCAAACCCAGGGGGATTCAGCAGCCCCAGCATTTT; CDR3 protein: CASSTKPRGIQQPQHF
D gene: TRBD2; V gene: TRBV20-1; clone size: many; J gene: TRBJ2-7; CDR3 DNA: TGCAGTGCCACAGGGACTAGCGGTTCCTACGAGCAGTACTTC; CDR3 protein: CSATGTSGSYEQYF
D gene: NA; V gene: TRBV10-3; clone size: many; J gene: TRBJ2-2; CDR3 DNA: TGTGCCATCAGTGAGGGCTCATACACCGGGGAGCTGTTTTTT; CDR3 protein: CAISEGSYTGELFF
D gene: NA; V gene: TRBV4-2; clone size: NA; J gene: TRBJ1-5; CDR3 DNA: TGTGCCAGCAGCCAAGGAGGGGAGCCCCAGCATTTT; CDR3 protein: CASSQGGEPQHF
D gene: NA; V gene: TRBV24-1; clone size: many; J gene: TRBJ1-1; CDR3 DNA: TGTGCCACCAGTGACGGACAGAACACTGAAGCTTTCTTT; CDR3 protein: CATSDGQNTEAFF
D gene: NA; V gene: TRBV12-3/TRBV12-4; clone size: many; J gene: TRBJ2-6; CDR3 DNA: TGTGCCATACTTCCAATCTCTGGGGCCAACGTCCTGACTTTC; CDR3 protein: CAILPISGANVLTF
D gene: TRBD1; V gene: TRBV28; clone size: many; J gene: TRBJ1-1; CDR3 DNA: TGTGCCAGCAGTCCATTGACAGGGCGGACTGAAGCTTTCTTT; CDR3 protein: CASSPLTGRTEAFF
D gene: NA; V gene: TRBV6-6; clone size: many; J gene: TRBJ2-7; CDR3 DNA: TGTGCCAGCGGGTCGGGGCAATCAAAGAGATTCTCCTACGAGCAGTACTTC; CDR3 protein: CASGSGQSKRFSYEQYF
D gene: NA; V gene: TRBV20-1; clone size: many; J gene: TRBJ2-7; CDR3 DNA: TGCAGTGCTAGAGATATTGACGGAAACTACGAGCAGTACTTC; CDR3 protein: CSARDIDGNYEQYF
D gene: NA; V gene: TRBV5-4; clone size: many; J gene: TRBJ2-3; CDR3 DNA: TGTGCCAGCAGCTGGACCTCCGGGCCAGATACGCAGTATTTT; CDR3 protein: CASSWTSGPDTQYF
D gene: TRBD2; V gene: TRBV2; clone size: many; J gene: TRBJ2-3; CDR3 DNA: TGTGCCAGCAGAGTTGATATTGCGGGGGGCGCAGATACGCAGTATTTT; CDR3 protein: CASRVDIAGGADTQYF
D gene: NA; V gene: TRBV29-1; clone size: many; J gene: TRBJ2-3; CDR3 DNA: TGCAGCGTTGATCGGATTGGGGGCGGGTCAGATACGCAGTATTTT; CDR3 protein: CSVDRIGGGSDTQYF
D gene: NA; V gene: TRBV19; clone size: many; J gene: TRBJ1-1; CDR3 DNA: TGTGCCAGTAGTATCGTGGCCGGAAGAAGAGCTTTCTTT; CDR3 protein: CASSIVAGRRAFF
D gene: TRBD2; V gene: TRBV18; clone size: medium-sized; J gene: TRBJ2-1; CDR3 DNA: TGTGCCAGCTCACGAGAACTAGCGGGGGGCCTCAATGAGCAGTTCTTC; CDR3 protein: CASSRELAGGLNEQFF
D gene: TRBD1; V gene: TRBV7-2; clone size: many; J gene: TRBJ1-6; CDR3 DNA: TGTGCCAGCAGCCCCAGGACAGGGGGCGATAATTCACCCCTCCACTTT; CDR3 protein: CASSPRTGGDNSPLHF
D gene: TRBD1; V gene: TRBV7-3; clone size: many; J gene: TRBJ1-5; CDR3 DNA: TGTGCCAGCAGCTTAAATCAACGGACAGGGGGCGTGGGCAATCAGCCCCAGCATTTT; CDR3 protein: CASSLNQRTGGVGNQPQHF
D gene: TRBD1; V gene: TRBV19; clone size: many; J gene: TRBJ1-5; CDR3 DNA: TGTGCCAGTAGTATAGGGGACAGGATTAATCAGCCCCAGCATTTT; CDR3 protein: CASSIGDRINQPQHF
D gene: NA; V gene: TRBV21-1; clone size: many; J gene: TRBJ1-4; CDR3 DNA: TGTGCCAGCAGCAAAGCGCTTTTTCAGGACCTCCAGATTCTGCGAACTAATGAAAAACTGTTTTTT; CDR3 protein: CASSKALFQDLQILRTNEKLFF
D gene: TRBD2; V gene: TRBV5-4; clone size: many; J gene: TRBJ2-1; CDR3 DNA: TGTGCCAGCAGCTTACCCGGGACTAGCGGGGGGGCCATCACCTACAATGAGCAGTTCTTC; CDR3 protein: CASSLPGTSGGAITYNEQFF
D gene: TRBD1; V gene: TRBV20-1; clone size: medium-sized; J gene: TRBJ2-3; CDR3 DNA: TGCAGTGCTAGCGTCCCGGGACAGTCAGATACGCAGTATTTT; CDR3 protein: CSASVPGQSDTQYF
D gene: TRBD2; V gene: TRBV10-3; clone size: NA; J gene: TRBJ2-2; CDR3 DNA: TGTGCCATCGCGGGTGATAGCGGGGGGGCGAACACCGGGGAGCTGTTTTTT; CDR3 protein: CAIAGDSGGANTGELFF